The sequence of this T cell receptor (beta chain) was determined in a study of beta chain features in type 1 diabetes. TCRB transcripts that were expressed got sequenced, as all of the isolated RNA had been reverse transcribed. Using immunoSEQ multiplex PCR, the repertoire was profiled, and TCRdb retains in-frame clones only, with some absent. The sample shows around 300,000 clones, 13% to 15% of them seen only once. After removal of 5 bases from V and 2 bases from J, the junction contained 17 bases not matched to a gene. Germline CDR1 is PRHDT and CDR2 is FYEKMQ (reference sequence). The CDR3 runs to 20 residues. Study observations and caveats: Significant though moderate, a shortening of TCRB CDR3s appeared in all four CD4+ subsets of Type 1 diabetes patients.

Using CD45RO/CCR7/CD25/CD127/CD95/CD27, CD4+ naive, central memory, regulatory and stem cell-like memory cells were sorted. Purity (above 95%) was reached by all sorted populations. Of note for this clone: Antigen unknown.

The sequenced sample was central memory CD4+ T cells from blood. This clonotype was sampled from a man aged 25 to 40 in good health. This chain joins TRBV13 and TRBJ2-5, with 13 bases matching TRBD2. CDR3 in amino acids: CASSLTSGGASTRSQETQYF. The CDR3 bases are TGTGCCAGCAGCCTTACTAGCGGGGGGGCCAGTACGCGATCACAAGAGACCCAGTACTTC.